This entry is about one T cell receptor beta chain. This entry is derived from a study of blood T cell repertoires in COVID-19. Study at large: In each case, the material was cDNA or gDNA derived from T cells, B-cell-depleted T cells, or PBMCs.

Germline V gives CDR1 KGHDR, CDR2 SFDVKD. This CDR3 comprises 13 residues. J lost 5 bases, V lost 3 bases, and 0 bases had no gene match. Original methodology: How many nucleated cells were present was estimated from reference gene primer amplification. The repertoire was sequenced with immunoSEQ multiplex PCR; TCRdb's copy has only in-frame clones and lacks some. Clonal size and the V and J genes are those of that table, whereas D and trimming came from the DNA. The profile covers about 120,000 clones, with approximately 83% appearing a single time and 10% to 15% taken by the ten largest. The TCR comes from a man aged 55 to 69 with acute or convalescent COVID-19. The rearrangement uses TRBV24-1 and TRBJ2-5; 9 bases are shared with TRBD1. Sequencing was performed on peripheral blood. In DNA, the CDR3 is TGTGCCACCAGTGATGACAGGGGGGAGACCCAGTACTTC. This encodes CATSDDRGETQYF.